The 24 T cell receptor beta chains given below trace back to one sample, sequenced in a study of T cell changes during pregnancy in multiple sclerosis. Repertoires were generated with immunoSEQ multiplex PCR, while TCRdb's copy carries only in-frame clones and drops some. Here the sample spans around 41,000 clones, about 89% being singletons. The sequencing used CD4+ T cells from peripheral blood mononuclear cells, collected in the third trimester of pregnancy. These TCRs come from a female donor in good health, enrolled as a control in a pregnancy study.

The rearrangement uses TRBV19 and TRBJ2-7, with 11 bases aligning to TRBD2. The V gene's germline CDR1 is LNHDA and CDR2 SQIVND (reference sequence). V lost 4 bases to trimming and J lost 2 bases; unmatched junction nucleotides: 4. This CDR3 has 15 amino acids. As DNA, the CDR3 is TGTGCCAGTAGTACTAGCGGGGGGTTGGCCTACGAGCAGTACTTC. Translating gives CASSTSGGLAYEQYF.

The CDR3 protein is CASSLAAFLPSYTF. The DNA for the CDR3 is TGTGCCAGCAGCTTAGCGGCCTTTCTTCCAAGCTACACCTTC. V is TRBV7-2 and J is TRBJ1-2; D is undetermined. This CDR3 is 14 amino acids long. Looked up from germline, CDR1 is SGHTA and CDR2 is FQGNSA. With 0 bases removed from V and 9 bases from J, the gap between germline ends came to 14 bases.

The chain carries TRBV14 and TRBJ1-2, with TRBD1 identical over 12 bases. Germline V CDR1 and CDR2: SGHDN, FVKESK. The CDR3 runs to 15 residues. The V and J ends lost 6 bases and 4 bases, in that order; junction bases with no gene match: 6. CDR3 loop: CASRPGTGGPYGYTF. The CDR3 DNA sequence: TGTGCCAGCAGGCCCGGGACAGGGGGCCCCTATGGCTACACCTTC.

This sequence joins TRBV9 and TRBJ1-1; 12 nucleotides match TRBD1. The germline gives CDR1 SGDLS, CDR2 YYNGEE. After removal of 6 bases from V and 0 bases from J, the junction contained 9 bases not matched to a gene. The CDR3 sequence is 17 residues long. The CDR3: CASTAGQGAGVNTEAFF. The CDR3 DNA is TGTGCCAGCACCGCGGGACAGGGGGCCGGGGTGAACACTGAAGCTTTCTTT.

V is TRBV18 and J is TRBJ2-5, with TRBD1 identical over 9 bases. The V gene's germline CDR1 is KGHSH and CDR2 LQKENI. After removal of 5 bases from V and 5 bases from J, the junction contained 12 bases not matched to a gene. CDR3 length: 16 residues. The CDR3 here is CASSTRTGGGAETQYF. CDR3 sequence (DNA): TGTGCCAGCTCAACCCGAACAGGGGGCGGTGCGGAGACCCAGTACTTC.

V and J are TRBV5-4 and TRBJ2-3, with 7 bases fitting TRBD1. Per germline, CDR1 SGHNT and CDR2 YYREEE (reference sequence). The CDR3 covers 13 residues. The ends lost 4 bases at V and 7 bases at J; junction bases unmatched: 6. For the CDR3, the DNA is TGTGCCAGCAGCATTACAGGGGAAAATACGCAGTATTTT. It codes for CASSITGENTQYF.

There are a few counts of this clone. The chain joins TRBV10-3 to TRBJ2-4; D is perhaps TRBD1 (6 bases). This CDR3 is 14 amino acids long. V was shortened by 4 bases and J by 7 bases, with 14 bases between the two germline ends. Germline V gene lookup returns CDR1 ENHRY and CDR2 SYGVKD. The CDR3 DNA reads TGTGCCATCAGTGTGGCAGGGCAGGGGAACATTCAGTACTTC. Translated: CAISVAGQGNIQYF.

The CDR3 DNA reads TGCGCCAGCAGCCAAGAGGTCTTCCGCTACAGGGAAAGGACTGAAGCTTTCTTT. This encodes CASSQEVFRYRERTEAFF. The chain is built from TRBV4-1 and TRBJ1-1; maybe TRBD1 (6 bases). CDR3 size: 18 residues. V lost 0 bases, J lost 5 bases, and 22 bases lay in between. Germline CDR1 is MGHRA and CDR2 is YSYEKL.

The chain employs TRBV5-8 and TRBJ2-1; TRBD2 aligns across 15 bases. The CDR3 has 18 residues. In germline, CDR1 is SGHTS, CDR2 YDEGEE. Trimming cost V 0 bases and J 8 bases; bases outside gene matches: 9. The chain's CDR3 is CASSLEWGTSGGRDEQFF. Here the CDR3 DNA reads TGTGCCAGCAGCTTGGAATGGGGGACTAGCGGGGGGAGGGATGAGCAGTTCTTC.

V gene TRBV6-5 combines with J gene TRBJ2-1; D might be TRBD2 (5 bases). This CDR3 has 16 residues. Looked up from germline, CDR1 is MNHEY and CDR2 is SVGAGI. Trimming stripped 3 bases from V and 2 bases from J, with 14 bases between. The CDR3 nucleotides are TGTGCCAGCAGTTATAGGCGGCGGGCACCCTACAATGAGCAGTTCTTC. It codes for CASSYRRRAPYNEQFF.

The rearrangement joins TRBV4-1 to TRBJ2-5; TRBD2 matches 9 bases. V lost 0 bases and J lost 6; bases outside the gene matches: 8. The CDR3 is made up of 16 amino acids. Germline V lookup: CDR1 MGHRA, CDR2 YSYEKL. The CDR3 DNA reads TGCGCCAGCAGCCAAGATCCGGGACTAGCTCGGCAGACCCAGTACTTC. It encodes CASSQDPGLARQTQYF.

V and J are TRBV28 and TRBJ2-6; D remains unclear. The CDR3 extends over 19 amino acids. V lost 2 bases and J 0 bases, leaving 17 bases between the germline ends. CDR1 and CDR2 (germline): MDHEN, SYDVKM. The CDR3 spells CASSLRFRASRSGANVLTF. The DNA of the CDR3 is TGTGCCAGCAGTTTAAGGTTTCGAGCGTCCCGCTCTGGGGCCAACGTCCTGACTTTC. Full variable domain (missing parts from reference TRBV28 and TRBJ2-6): DVKVTQSSRYLVKRTGEKVFLECVQDMDHENMFWYRQDPGLGLRLIYFSYDVKMKEKGDIPEGYSVSREKKERFSLILESASTNQTSMYLCASSLRFRASRSGANVLTFGAGSRLTVL.

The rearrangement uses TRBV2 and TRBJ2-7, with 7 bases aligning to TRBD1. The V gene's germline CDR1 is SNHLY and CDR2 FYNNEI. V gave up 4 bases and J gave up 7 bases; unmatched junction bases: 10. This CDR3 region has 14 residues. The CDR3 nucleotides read TGTGCCAGCAGTGTAGGGGTGGCAGGGGGAGAGCAGTACTTC. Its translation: CASSVGVAGGEQYF.

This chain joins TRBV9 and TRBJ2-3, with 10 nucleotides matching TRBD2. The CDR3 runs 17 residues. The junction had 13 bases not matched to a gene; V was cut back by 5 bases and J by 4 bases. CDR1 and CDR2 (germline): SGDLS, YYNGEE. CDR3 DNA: TGTGCCAGCAGTCCGCGAGCTAGCGGGAGATGGGCAGATACGCAGTATTTT. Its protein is CASSPRASGRWADTQYF. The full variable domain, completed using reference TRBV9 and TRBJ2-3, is DSGVTQTPKHLITATGQRVTLRCSPRSGDLSVYWYQQSLDQGLQFLIQYYNGEERAKGNILERFSAQQFPDLHSELNLSSLELGDSALYFCASSPRASGRWADTQYFGPGTRLTVL.

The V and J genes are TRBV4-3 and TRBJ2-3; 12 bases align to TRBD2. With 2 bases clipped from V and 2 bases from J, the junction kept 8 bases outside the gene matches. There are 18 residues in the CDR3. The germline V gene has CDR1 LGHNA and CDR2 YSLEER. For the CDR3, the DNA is TGCGCCAGCAGCCAAAGACCCGCTAGCGGGAGGGTCACAGATACGCAGTATTTT. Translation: CASSQRPASGRVTDTQYF.

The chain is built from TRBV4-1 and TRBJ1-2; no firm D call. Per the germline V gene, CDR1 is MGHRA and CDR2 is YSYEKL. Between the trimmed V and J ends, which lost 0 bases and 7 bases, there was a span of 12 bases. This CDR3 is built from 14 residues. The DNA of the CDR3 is TGCGCCAGCAGCCAAGAGTCCCTGCTATTTGGCTACACCTTC. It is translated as CASSQESLLFGYTF.

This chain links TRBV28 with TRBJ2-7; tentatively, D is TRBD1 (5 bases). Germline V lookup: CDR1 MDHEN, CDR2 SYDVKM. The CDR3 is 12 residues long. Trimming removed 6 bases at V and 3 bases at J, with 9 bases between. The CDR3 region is CASSLQVYEQYF. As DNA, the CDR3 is TGTGCCAGCAGCCTACAGGTCTACGAGCAGTACTTC.

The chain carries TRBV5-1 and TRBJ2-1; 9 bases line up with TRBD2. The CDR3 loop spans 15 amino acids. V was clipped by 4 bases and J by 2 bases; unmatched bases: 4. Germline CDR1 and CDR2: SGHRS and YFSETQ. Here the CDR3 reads CASSQRLAAYNEQFF. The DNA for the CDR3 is TGCGCCAGCAGCCAACGACTAGCGGCCTACAATGAGCAGTTCTTC.

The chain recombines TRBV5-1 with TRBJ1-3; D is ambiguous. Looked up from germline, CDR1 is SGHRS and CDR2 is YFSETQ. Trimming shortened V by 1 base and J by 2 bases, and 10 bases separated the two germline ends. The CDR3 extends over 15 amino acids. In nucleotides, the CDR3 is TGCGCCAGCAGCTTGTCTGGCGGTCCTGGAAACACCATATATTTT. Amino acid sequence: CASSLSGGPGNTIYF.

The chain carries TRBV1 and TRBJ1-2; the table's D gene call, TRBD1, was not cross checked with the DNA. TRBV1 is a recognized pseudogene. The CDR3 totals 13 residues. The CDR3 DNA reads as TGCACCAGCAGCCATGACAGGGGAGGAGGCTACACCTTC. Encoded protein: CTSSHDRGGGYTF.

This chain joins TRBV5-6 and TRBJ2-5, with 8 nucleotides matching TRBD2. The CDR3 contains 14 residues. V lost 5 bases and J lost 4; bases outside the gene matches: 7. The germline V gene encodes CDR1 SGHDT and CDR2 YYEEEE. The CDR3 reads CASRFAGGGETQYF. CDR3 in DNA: TGTGCCAGCAGGTTCGCGGGGGGCGGAGAGACCCAGTACTTC.

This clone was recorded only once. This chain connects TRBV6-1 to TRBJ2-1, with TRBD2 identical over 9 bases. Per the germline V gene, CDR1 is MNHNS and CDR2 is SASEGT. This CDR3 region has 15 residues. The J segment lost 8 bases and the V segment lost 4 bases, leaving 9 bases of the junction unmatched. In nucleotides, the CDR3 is TGTGCCAGCAGTGCAGCGGGGACTAGCCGTTATGAGCAGTTCTTC. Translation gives CASSAAGTSRYEQFF.

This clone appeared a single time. The CDR3 sequence: CAWMGTGILGANVLTF. In DNA, the CDR3 is TGTGCCTGGATGGGGACAGGGATTCTAGGGGCCAACGTCCTGACTTTC. The chain combines TRBV30 with TRBJ2-6; TRBD1 matches 9 bases. This CDR3 has 16 residues. From germline, CDR1 is GTSNPN and CDR2 SVGIG (reference sequence). J lost 4 bases, V lost 4 bases, and 8 bases had no gene match.

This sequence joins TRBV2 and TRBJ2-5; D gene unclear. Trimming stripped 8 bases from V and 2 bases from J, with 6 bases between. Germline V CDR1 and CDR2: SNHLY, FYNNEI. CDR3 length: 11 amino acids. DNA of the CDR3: TGTGCCAGCTTTTCTCAAGAGACCCAGTACTTC. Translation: CASFSQETQYF.